This T cell receptor (beta chain) is from a study of control samples from healthy donors and cancer patients. The repertoire was sequenced with immunoSEQ multiplex PCR; TCRdb's copy has only in-frame clones and lacks some. Among about 79,000 clones listed, roughly 93% were seen once. J gave up 2 bases and V 3 bases, and 4 bases lay outside the gene matches. The CDR3 totals 15 residues. The germline V gene encodes CDR1 KGHSY and CDR2 FQNENV. This clonotype was sampled from a woman aged 40 to 50 with lung cancer. The specimen sequenced was PBMCs. The chain links TRBV16 to TRBJ1-2; 9 bases fit TRBD1. The CDR3 here is CASSHLGTGNYGYTF. The CDR3 coding sequence is TGTGCCAGCAGCCATTTGGGGACAGGGAACTATGGCTACACCTTC.